This is a list of T cell receptor beta chains from one sample in a study of blood T cell repertoires in COVID-19. Clones were read by immunoSEQ multiplex PCR, and TCRdb kept only the in-frame ones, dropping some. The repertoire holds 200,000 to 250,000 clones, with 70% to 85% as singletons. Input material: peripheral blood. All receptors derive from a man aged 45-65 years with active or convalescent COVID-19. Both conserved end residues are trimmed from each CDR3. D genes are given only for firm matches. Not all rows give a size; the values are once, few, many and, for expanded clones, a class.

v_call | clone_size | d_call | cdr3_aa
TRBV6-2/TRBV6-3 | - | TRBD2 | ASSYYAASGRVGETQY
TRBV7-9 | - | TRBD1 | ASSLEGTGLGYGYT
TRBV9 | - | - | ASSVAGGQNTEAF
TRBV10-3 | - | - | AIKTGAYEQF
TRBV29-1 | - | - | SVTGQARGYT
TRBV5-5 | - | - | ASSLYGGTEAF
TRBV5-6 | few | - | ASSFGTHGETQY
TRBV19 | - | - | ASRVSSNYGYT
TRBV5-1 | - | TRBD1 | ASRQRTGWGMNTEAF
TRBV5-4 | - | TRBD1 | ASSFDRGFEDYGYT
TRBV7-2 | once | - | ASSFTVNQPQH
TRBV4-3 | - | TRBD1 | ASSQVRDSSNYGYT
TRBV9 | - | TRBD2 | ASSPIEREYNEQF
TRBV7-6 | - | TRBD1 | ASSLEVSKGALDQPQH
TRBV6-5 | - | - | ASRRGARSYGYT
TRBV28 | once | TRBD1 | ASSLLGQGFQPQH
TRBV5-1 | - | TRBD1 | ASSAGQGWEQY
TRBV5-4 | - | - | ASSLAGGQAF
TRBV5-6 | - | - | ASSLVVHEAEAF
TRBV7-2 | - | TRBD1 | ASSGYRGNEQF
TRBV2 | once | - | ASTTQPGVRETQY
TRBV9 | - | TRBD2 | ASSVGGLAGDQETQY
TRBV27 | - | - | ASSLTYELHTGELF
TRBV10-3 | - | TRBD1 | AISRGFSYEQY
TRBV12-3/TRBV12-4 | - | - | ASKWGSQETQY
TRBV10-3 | - | - | AISPSGPKLGEMYQETQY
TRBV5-4 | - | - | ASSPSGSETDTQY
TRBV7-2 | - | TRBD1 | ASSLRQGAAGELF
TRBV6-5 | - | TRBD1 | ASSYNAGTGLEQY
TRBV3-1/TRBV3-2 | - | - | ASSQYSVVGETQY
TRBV5-1 | - | TRBD1 | ASSRDSSSGANVLT
TRBV7-8 | - | - | ASSLRGATNEKLF
TRBV11-2 | once | TRBD2 | ASSYLADRNTGELF
TRBV7-3 | - | TRBD2 | ASSPGLAGHEQF
TRBV7-8 | - | - | ASSSTGSTEAF
TRBV7-9 | - | TRBD2 | ASTSGVLAGPGTDTQY